This T cell receptor beta chain was obtained from a study of shared clonotypes between healthy human individuals. Sequenced by immunoSEQ multiplex PCR; TCRdb stores in-frame clones only, minus some. The sample has some 1,100,000 clones, approximately 80% seen once. The CDR3 runs to 15 residues. The ends lost 1 base at V and 5 bases at J; junction bases unmatched: 5. From germline, CDR1 is MDHEN and CDR2 SYDVKM. The genes are TRBV28 and TRBJ1-5, with TRBD1 matching 7 bases. This clonotype was obtained from a man between 18 and 29 years old in good health. Some clones in this sample may be carry-over from other donors' samples. The specimen was memory CD4+ T cells from PBMCs. The subset here: CD45RA-negative fraction. CDR3 protein: CASSLSTGVDQPQHF. CDR3 sequence (DNA): TGTGCCAGCAGTTTATCAACAGGGGTAGATCAGCCCCAGCATTTT.